These 5 T cell receptor beta chains originate from one sample sequenced in a study of T cells in localized non-small cell lung cancer. Libraries were prepared by immunoSEQ multiplex PCR; TCRdb keeps only in-frame clonotypes and omits some of them. The data show a few thousand clones, roughly 25% seen once. The sequences come from lung tumor tissue, collected before any cancer treatment. The receptors were sampled from a man between 35 and 75 years old with stage II squamous cell lung carcinoma.

The chain is built from TRBV30 and TRBJ1-3; unclear D gene. CDR1 and CDR2 (germline): GTSNPN, SVGIG (reference sequence). Trimming took off 0 bases at V and 0 bases at J, with 6 bases between the two ends. This CDR3 is 14 amino acids long. CDR3: CAWSVHNSGNTIYF. DNA for the CDR3: TGTGCCTGGAGTGTACACAACTCTGGAAACACCATATATTTT.

V gene TRBV18 combines with J gene TRBJ2-7; unclear D gene. The V and J ends lost 4 bases and 0 bases respectively, with 4 bases between them. Germline V gene lookup returns CDR1 KGHSH and CDR2 LQKENI. This CDR3 spans 12 amino acids. The CDR3 DNA follows: TGTGCCAGCTCACAGAGCTCCTACGAGCAGTACTTC. Residues: CASSQSSYEQYF. The whole variable domain, filled in from reference TRBV18 and TRBJ2-7, reads NAGVMQNPRHLVRRRGQEARLRCSPMKGHSHVYWYRQLPEEGLKFMVYLQKENIIDESGMPKERFSAEFPKEGPSILRIQQVVRGDSAAYFCASSQSSYEQYFGPGTRLTVT.

This chain joins TRBV15 and TRBJ2-3; a possible D gene is TRBD2 (6 bases). Germline assignment: CDR1 LNHNV and CDR2 YYDKDF (reference sequence). The ends were cut back, 2 bases at V and 0 bases at J, with 21 bases in the middle. This CDR3 spans 19 amino acids. The CDR3, as DNA: TGTGCCACCAGCAGACCCCCCCGTCTCGCGGGACCTAGCACAGATACGCAGTATTTT. Encoded protein: CATSRPPRLAGPSTDTQYF.

This clone showed up just a few times. J is TRBJ1-2 and V is TRBV5-1, with D unresolved. The CDR3 runs to 16 residues. V lost 0 bases and J lost 1, with 13 bases in between. Per the germline V gene, CDR1 is SGHRS and CDR2 is YFSETQ. CDR3 protein: CASSLEAGTYNYGYTF. The CDR3 nucleotides are TGCGCCAGCAGCTTGGAGGCAGGAACCTATAACTATGGCTACACCTTC.

This clone has just a few counts. The DNA for the CDR3 is TGTGCCAGCAGCCGGTACAATGAGCAGTTCTTC. It yields the protein CASSRYNEQFF. The chain couples TRBV14 to TRBJ2-1; D unresolved. The CDR3 has 11 amino acids. Trimming shortened V by 4 bases and J by 4 bases, and 2 bases separated the two germline ends. Germline loops: CDR1 SGHDN, CDR2 FVKESK.